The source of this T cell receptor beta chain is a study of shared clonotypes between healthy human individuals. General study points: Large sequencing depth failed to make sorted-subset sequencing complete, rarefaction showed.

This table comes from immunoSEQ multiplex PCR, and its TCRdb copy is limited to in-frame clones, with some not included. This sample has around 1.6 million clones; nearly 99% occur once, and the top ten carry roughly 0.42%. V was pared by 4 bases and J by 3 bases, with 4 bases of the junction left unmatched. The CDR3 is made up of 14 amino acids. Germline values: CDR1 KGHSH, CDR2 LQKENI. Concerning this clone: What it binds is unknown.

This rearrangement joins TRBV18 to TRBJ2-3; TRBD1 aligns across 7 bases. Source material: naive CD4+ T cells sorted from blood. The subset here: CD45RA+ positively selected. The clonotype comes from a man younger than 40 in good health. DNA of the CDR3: TGTGCCAGCTCACTGACAGGGAGTACAGATACGCAGTATTTT. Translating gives CASSLTGSTDTQYF.